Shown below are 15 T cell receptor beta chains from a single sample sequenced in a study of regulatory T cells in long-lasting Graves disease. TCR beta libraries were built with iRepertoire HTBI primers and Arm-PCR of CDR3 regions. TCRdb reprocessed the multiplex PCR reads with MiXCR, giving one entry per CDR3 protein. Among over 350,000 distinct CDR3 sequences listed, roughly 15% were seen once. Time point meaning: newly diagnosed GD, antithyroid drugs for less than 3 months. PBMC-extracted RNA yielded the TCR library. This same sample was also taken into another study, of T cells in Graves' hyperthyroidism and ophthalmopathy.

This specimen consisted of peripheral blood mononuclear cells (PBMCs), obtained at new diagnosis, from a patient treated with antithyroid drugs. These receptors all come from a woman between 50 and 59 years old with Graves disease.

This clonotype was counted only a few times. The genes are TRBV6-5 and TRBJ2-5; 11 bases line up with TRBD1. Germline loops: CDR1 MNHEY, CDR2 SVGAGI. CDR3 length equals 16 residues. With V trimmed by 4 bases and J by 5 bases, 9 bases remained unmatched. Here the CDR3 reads CASSSLGQGAWETQYF. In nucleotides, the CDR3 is TGTGCCAGCAGTTCCCTCGGACAGGGGGCTTGGGAGACCCAGTACTTC.

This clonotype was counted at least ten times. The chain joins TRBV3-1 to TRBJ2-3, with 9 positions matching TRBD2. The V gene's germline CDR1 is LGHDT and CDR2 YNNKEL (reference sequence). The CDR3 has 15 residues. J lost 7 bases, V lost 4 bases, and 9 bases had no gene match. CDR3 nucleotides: TGTGCCAGCAGCCCCCAACTAGCGGGTTGGAATACGCAGTATTTT. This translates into CASSPQLAGWNTQYF.

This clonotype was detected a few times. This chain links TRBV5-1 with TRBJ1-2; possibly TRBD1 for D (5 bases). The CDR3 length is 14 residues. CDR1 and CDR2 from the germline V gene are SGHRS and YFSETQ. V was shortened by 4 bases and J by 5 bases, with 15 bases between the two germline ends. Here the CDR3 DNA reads TGCGCCAGCAGCATAACCGGGACCGAGTATGGCTACACCTTC. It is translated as CASSITGTEYGYTF.

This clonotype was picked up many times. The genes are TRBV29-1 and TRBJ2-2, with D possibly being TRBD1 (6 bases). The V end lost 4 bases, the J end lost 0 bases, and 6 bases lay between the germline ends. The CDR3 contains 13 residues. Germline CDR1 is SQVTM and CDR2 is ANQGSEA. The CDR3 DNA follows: TGCAGCGTTGGGACAGCGAACACCGGGGAGCTGTTTTTT. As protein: CSVGTANTGELFF.

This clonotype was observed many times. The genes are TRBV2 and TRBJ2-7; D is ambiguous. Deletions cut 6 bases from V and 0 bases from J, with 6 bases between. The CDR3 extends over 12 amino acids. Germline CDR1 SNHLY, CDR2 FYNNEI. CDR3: CASRHDSYEQYF. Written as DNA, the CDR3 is TGTGCCAGCAGGCACGACTCCTACGAGCAGTACTTC. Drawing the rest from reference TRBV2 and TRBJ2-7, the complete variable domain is EPEVTQTPSHQVTQMGQEVILRCVPISNHLYFYWYRQILGQKVEFLVSFYNNEISEKSEIFDDQFSVERPDGSNFTLKIRSTKLEDSAMYFCASRHDSYEQYFGPGTRLTVT.

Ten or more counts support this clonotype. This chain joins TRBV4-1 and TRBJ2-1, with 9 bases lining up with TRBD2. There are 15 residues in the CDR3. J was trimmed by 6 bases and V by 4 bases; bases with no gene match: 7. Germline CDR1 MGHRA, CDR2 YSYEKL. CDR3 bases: TGCGCCAGCAGCCCCCTAGGACTAGCGACCAATGAGCAGTTCTTC. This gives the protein CASSPLGLATNEQFF.

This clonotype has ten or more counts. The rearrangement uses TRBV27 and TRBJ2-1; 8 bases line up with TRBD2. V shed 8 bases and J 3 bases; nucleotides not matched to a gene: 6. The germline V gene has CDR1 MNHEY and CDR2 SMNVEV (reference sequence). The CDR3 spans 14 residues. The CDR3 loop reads CASCSGTNYNEQFF. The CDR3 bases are TGTGCCAGCTGTAGCGGGACTAACTACAATGAGCAGTTCTTC.

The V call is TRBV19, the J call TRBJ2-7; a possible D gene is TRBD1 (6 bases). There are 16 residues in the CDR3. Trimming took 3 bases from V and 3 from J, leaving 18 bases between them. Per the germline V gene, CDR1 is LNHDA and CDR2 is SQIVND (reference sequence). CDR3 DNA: TGTGCCAGTAGTATTGACGACAGGTCTAAAGTCTACGAGCAGTACTTC. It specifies CASSIDDRSKVYEQYF. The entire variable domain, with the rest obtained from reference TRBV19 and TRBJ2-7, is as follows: DGGITQSPKYLFRKEGQNVTLSCEQNLNHDAMYWYRQDPGQGLRLIYYSQIVNDFQKGDIAEGYSVSREKKESFPLTVTSAQKNPTAFYLCASSIDDRSKVYEQYFGPGTRLTVT.

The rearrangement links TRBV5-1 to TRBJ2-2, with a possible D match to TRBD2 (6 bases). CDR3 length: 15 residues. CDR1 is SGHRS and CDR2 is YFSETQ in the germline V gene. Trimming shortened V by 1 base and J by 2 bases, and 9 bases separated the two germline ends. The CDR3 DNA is TGCGCCAGCAGCTTGACACTAGCCAACACCGGGGAGCTGTTTTTT. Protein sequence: CASSLTLANTGELFF.

For the CDR3, the DNA is TGTGCCAGCAGTGGGATCCTGACAGGGAGCTCCTACAATGAGCAGTTCTTC. It codes for CASSGILTGSSYNEQFF. The genes are TRBV6-1 and TRBJ2-1; 7 bases match TRBD1. The CDR3 extends over 17 amino acids. V trimming: 4 bases; J trimming: 0 bases; junction bases outside the gene matches: 9. The germline V gene has CDR1 MNHNS and CDR2 SASEGT.

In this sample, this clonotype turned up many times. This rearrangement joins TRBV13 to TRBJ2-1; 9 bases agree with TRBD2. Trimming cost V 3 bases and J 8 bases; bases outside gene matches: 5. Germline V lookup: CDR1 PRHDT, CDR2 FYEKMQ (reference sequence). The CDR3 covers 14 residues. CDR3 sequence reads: CASSFASGTHEQFF. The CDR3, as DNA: TGTGCCAGCAGCTTCGCTAGCGGGACCCATGAGCAGTTCTTC.

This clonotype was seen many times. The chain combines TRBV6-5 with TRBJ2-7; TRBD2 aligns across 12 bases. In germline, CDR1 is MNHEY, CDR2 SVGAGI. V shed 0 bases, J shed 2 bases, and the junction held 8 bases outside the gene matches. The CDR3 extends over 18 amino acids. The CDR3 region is CASSYSKLAGGTPYEQYF. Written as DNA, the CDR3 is TGTGCCAGCAGTTACTCGAAACTAGCGGGAGGAACCCCCTACGAGCAGTACTTC.

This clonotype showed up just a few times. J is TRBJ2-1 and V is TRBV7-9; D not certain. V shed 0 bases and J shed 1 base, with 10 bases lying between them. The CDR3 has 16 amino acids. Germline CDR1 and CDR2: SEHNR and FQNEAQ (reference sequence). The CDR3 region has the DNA TGTGCCAGCAGCTTAGCGCCCGGTGCGTCCTACAATGAGCAGTTCTTC. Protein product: CASSLAPGASYNEQFF. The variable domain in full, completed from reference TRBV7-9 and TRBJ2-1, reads DTGVSQNPRHKITKRGQNVTFRCDPISEHNRLYWYRQTLGQGPEFLTYFQNEAQLEKSRLLSDRFSAERPKGSFSTLEIQRTEQGDSAMYLCASSLAPGASYNEQFFGPGTRLTVL.

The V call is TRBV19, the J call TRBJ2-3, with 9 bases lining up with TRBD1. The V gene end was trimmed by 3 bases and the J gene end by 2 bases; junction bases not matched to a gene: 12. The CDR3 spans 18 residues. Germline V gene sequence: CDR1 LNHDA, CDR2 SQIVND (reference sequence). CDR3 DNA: TGTGCCAGTAGTATCCTACTAATGACAGGGGGATACACAGATACGCAGTATTTT. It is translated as CASSILLMTGGYTDTQYF.

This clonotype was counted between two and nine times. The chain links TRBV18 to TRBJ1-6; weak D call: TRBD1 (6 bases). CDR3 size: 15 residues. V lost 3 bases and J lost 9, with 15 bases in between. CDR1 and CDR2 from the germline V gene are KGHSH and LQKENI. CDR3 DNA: TGTGCCAGCTCACCCCGGACAGACGTCGGTTCACCCCTCCACTTT. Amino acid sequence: CASSPRTDVGSPLHF.